The text below deals with one TCR beta chain. Its specificity is not known. The V end was cut by 5 bases, the J end by 2 bases, with 12 bases between. Looked up from germline, CDR1 is LNHDA and CDR2 is SQIVND (reference sequence). CDR3 length equals 14 residues. Sequenced by immunoSEQ multiplex PCR; TCRdb stores in-frame clones only, minus some. The sample yields over a million clones, 70% to 80% seen once. The data were obtained in a study of shared clonotypes between healthy human individuals. Findings of the study overall: Across subsets, estimated richness was generally greater for naive than for memory populations.

Healthy and HIV-negative, the adult donors had no recent acute infections or vaccinations. The chain has TRBV19 and TRBJ1-2; weak D call: TRBD1 (5 bases). The sequence was collected from a man younger than 35 in good health. The specimen was memory CD4+ T cells sorted from blood. Subset meaning: CD45RA-negative fraction. The CDR3 sequence is CASSRQGGNYGYTF. The CDR3 coding sequence is TGTGCCAGTAGTCGGCAGGGTGGAAACTATGGCTACACCTTC.